Detailed here is one T cell receptor beta chain. This specimen belongs to a study of blood T cell repertoires in COVID-19. Study summary: Sites across the United States, Italy and Spain contributed samples from acute and convalescent COVID-19. T cells, B-cell-depleted T cells, or PBMCs provided the cDNA or gDNA that served as material.

The CDR3 length is 15 residues. Trimming took 7 bases from V and 5 from J; bases not matched to a gene: 13. CDR1 MNHEY and CDR2 SVGAGI come from the germline V gene. Some clones are missing from TCRdb's copy, which holds only in-frame ones; the method was immunoSEQ multiplex PCR. The sample contains 150,000 to 180,000 clones, around 85% of which appear only once. The sequenced material came from peripheral blood. This clonotype originated in a man aged 60 to 75 with COVID-19, enrolled during active disease. The chain carries TRBV6-5 and TRBJ1-2, with TRBD1 identical over 7 bases. The CDR3 sequence: CASMDPGQTLYGYTF. Written as DNA, the CDR3 is TGTGCCAGCATGGATCCGGGACAGACACTTTATGGCTACACCTTC.